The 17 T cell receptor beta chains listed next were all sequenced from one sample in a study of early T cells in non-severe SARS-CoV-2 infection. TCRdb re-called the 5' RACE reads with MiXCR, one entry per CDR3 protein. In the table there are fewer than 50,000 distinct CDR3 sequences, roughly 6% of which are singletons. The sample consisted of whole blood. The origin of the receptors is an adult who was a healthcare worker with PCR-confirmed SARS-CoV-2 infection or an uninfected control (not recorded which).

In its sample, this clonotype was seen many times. CDR3 in amino acids: CSASASGDLGYGYTF. DNA for the CDR3: TGCAGTGCTAGTGCGTCGGGGGATTTAGGGTATGGCTACACCTTC. The chain employs TRBV20-1 and TRBJ1-2; tentative D call: TRBD1 (5 bases). From germline, CDR1 is DFQATT and CDR2 SNEGSKA (reference sequence). This CDR3 has 15 residues. Trimming left V 3 bases short and J 5 bases short, with 19 bases between.

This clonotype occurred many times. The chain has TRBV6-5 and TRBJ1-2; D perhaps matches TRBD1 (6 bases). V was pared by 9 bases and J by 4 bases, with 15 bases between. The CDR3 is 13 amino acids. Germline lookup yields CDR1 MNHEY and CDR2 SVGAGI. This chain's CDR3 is CASSTDRSYGYTF. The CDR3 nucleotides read TGTGCCAGTTCGACCGACAGGTCCTATGGCTACACCTTC.

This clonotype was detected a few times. The CDR3 is CASSSVAGGRTEAFF. CDR3 sequence (DNA): TGTGCCAGCAGCTCGGTCGCAGGTGGGCGAACTGAAGCTTTCTTT. The rearrangement links TRBV7-9 to TRBJ1-1; unclear D gene. The ends were cut back, 4 bases at V and 5 bases at J, with 17 bases in the middle. Germline loops: CDR1 SEHNR, CDR2 FQNEAQ (reference sequence). CDR3 length: 15 amino acids.

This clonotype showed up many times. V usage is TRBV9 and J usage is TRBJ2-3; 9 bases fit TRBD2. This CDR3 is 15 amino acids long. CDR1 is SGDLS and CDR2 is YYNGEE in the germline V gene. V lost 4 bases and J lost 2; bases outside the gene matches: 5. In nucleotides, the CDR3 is TGTGCCAGCAGCCAAACTAGCGGGTACACAGATACGCAGTATTTT. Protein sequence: CASSQTSGYTDTQYF. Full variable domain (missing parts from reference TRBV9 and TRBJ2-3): DSGVTQTPKHLITATGQRVTLRCSPRSGDLSVYWYQQSLDQGLQFLIQYYNGEERAKGNILERFSAQQFPDLHSELNLSSLELGDSALYFCASSQTSGYTDTQYFGPGTRLTVL.

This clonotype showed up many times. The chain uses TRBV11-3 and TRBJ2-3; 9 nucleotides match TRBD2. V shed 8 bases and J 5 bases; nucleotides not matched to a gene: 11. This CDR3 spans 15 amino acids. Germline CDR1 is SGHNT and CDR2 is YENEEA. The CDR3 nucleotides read TGTGCCAGCGTAGCTAGCGGGACTTCTTTAGATACGCAGTATTTT. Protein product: CASVASGTSLDTQYF.

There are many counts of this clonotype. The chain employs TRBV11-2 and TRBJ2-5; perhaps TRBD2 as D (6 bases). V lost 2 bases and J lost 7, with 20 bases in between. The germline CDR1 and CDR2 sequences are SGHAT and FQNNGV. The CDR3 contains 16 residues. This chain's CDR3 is CASSLIVGGAMATQYF. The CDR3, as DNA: TGTGCCAGCAGCTTAATTGTAGGCGGGGCGATGGCGACCCAGTACTTC.

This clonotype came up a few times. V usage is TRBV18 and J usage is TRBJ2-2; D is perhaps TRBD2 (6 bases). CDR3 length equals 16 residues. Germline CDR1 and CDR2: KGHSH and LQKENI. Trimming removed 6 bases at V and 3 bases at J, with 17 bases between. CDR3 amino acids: CASSPRDWTDTGELFF. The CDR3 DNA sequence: TGTGCCAGCTCGCCCCGGGACTGGACGGACACCGGGGAGCTGTTTTTT.

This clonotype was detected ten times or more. CDR3 DNA: TGTGCCAGCAGTGGGCGCACTGGGGCCAACGTCCTGACTTTC. Translated: CASSGRTGANVLTF. This chain connects TRBV6-1 to TRBJ2-6; D is undetermined. The V gene lost 4 bases and the J gene lost 2 bases, with 6 bases spanning the gap. Looked up from germline, CDR1 is MNHNS and CDR2 is SASEGT. The CDR3 runs 14 residues.

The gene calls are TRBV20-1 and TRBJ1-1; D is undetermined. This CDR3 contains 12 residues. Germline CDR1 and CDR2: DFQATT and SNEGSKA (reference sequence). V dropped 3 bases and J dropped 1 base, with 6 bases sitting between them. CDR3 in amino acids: CSASLKNTEAFF. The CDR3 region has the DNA TGCAGTGCTAGCCTCAAGAACACTGAAGCTTTCTTT.

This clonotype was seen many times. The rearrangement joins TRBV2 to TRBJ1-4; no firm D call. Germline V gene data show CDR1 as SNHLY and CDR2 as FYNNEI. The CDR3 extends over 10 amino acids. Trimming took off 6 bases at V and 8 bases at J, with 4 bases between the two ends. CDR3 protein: CASRGEKLFF. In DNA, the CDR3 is TGTGCCAGCAGAGGCGAAAAACTGTTTTTT. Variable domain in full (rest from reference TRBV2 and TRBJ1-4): EPEVTQTPSHQVTQMGQEVILRCVPISNHLYFYWYRQILGQKVEFLVSFYNNEISEKSEIFDDQFSVERPDGSNFTLKIRSTKLEDSAMYFCASRGEKLFFGSGTQLSVL.

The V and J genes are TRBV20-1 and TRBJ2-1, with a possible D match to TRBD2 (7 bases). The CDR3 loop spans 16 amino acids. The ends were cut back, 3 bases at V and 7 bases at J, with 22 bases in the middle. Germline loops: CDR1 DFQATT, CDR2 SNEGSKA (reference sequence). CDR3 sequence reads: CSASRGPGGGWNEQFF. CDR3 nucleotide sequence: TGCAGTGCTAGTAGGGGCCCGGGGGGCGGATGGAATGAGCAGTTCTTC.

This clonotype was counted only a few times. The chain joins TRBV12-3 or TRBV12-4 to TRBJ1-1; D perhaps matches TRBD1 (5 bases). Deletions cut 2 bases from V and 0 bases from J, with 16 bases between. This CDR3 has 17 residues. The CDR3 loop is CASSLWGPRGMNTEAFF. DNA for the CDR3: TGTGCCAGCAGTTTATGGGGCCCAAGGGGAATGAACACTGAAGCTTTCTTT.

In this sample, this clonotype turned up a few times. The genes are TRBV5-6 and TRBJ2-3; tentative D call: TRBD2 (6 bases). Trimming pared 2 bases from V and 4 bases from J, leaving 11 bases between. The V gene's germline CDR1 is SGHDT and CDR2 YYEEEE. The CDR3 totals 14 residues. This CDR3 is CASSFRGTSDTQYF. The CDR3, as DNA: TGTGCCAGCAGCTTCCGGGGGACCTCAGATACGCAGTATTTT.

In DNA form, the CDR3 reads TGTGCCAGCAGCCGACAGGGAAGCCAAGAGACCCAGTACTTC. It encodes CASSRQGSQETQYF. V is TRBV9 and J is TRBJ2-5; 7 bases are a match to TRBD1. Germline V gene sequence: CDR1 SGDLS, CDR2 YYNGEE. Trimming took 4 bases from V and 1 from J; bases not matched to a gene: 4. The CDR3 is 14 residues long.

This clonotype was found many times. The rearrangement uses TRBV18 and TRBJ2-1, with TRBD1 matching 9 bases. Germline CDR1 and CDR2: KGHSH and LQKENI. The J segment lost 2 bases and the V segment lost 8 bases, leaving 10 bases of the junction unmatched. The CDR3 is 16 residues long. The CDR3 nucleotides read TGTGCCAGCCGAGCCCCCGGGACAGGGCCCTACAATGAGCAGTTCTTC. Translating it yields CASRAPGTGPYNEQFF.

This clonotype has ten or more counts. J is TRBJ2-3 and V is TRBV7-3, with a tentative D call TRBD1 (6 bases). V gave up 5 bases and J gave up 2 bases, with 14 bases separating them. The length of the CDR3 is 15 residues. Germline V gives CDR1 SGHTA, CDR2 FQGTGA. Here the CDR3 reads CASSPGASHTDTQYF. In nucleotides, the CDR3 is TGTGCCAGCAGCCCAGGGGCTTCCCACACAGATACGCAGTATTTT.

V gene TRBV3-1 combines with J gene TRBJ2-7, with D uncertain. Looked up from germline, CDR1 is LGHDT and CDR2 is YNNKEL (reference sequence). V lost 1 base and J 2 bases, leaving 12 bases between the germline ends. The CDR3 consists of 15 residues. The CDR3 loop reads CASSQAATQTYEQYF. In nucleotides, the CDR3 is TGTGCCAGCAGCCAAGCAGCGACACAGACCTACGAGCAGTACTTC.